This T cell receptor beta chain was recovered during a study of blood T cell repertoires in COVID-19. About the study: Samples representing acute and convalescent COVID-19 were sourced from the United States, Italy and Spain. Sources were T cells, B-cell-depleted T cells, or PBMCs; the material itself was cDNA or gDNA.

This clone is a singleton in its sample. Authors' processing steps: Reference gene primer amplification gave nucleated cell count estimates. Method: immunoSEQ multiplex PCR; TCRdb's copy keeps in-frame clones and lacks some. D and trimming come from the DNA, and the V and J calls and clone size come from that table. Of approximately 300,000 clones listed, approximately 90% are singletons. Germline CDR1 SQVTM, CDR2 ANQGSEA. Trimming left V 7 bases short and J 1 base short, with 22 bases between. CDR3 length equals 16 residues. V and J are TRBV29-1 and TRBJ1-2, with D possibly being TRBD1 (5 bases). The source is a woman in her twenties or thirties who had recovered from COVID-19. The sequencing sample was made of PBMCs or T cells enriched from blood (not recorded which). CDR3 DNA: TGCAGCGCCCTCCCGGCGTGGGGCAGGGTTAACTATGGCTACACCTTC. It specifies CSALPAWGRVNYGYTF.